The next 18 T cell receptor beta chains were all read from a single sample in a study of T cell changes during pregnancy in multiple sclerosis. The repertoire was sequenced with immunoSEQ multiplex PCR; TCRdb's copy has only in-frame clones and lacks some. In the table there are tens of thousands of clones, almost 95% of which are singletons. Sequenced input: peripheral blood. All receptors derive from a female donor with multiple sclerosis, enrolled in a pregnancy study.

This CDR3 reads CASSLVRASSYGYTF. The DNA for the CDR3 is TGTGCCAGCAGCTTAGTACGGGCATCCAGCTATGGCTACACCTTC. This chain links TRBV11-2 with TRBJ1-2, with D hard to call. In germline, CDR1 is SGHAT, CDR2 FQNNGV. The CDR3 length is 15 residues. The V end was cut by 1 base, the J end by 4 bases, with 13 bases between.

The rearrangement uses TRBV28 and TRBJ2-3, with 10 bases that match TRBD2. The CDR3 contains 18 residues. The J segment lost 1 base and the V segment lost 3 bases, leaving 10 bases of the junction unmatched. The germline CDR1 and CDR2 sequences are MDHEN and SYDVKM. The CDR3 region has the DNA TGTGCCAGCAGTTTTGTGACTAGCGGGTGGGGGGGCACAGATACGCAGTATTTT. This encodes CASSFVTSGWGGTDTQYF.

This clone was seen just once. The genes are TRBV10-3 and TRBJ1-2, with 10 bases matching TRBD1. The CDR3 loop spans 13 amino acids. The trim removed 7 bases at V and 8 bases at J, leaving 7 bases unmatched. The germline CDR1 and CDR2 sequences are ENHRY and SYGVKD. The CDR3 region is CAITSDRGGGYTF. CDR3 DNA sequence: TGTGCCATCACCTCGGACAGGGGGGGAGGCTACACCTTC.

J is TRBJ1-4 and V is TRBV4-2; D is unclear. Germline V gives CDR1 LGHNA, CDR2 YNFKEQ. The CDR3 extends over 12 amino acids. V was pared by 0 bases and J by 8 bases, with 4 bases between. The CDR3 here is CASSQEDEKLFF. In nucleotides, the CDR3 is TGTGCCAGCAGCCAAGAAGACGAAAAACTGTTTTTT.

The chain couples TRBV4-3 to TRBJ2-7, with TRBD1 matching 7 bases. The CDR3 consists of 14 residues. J lost 2 bases, V lost 3 bases, and 4 bases had no gene match. Germline lookup yields CDR1 LGHNA and CDR2 YSLEER. CDR3 sequence (DNA): TGCGCCAGCAGCCAGGACAGGACGGCCTACGAGCAGTACTTC. Encoded protein: CASSQDRTAYEQYF.

The CDR3 DNA reads as TGTGCCAGCAGCCCCGGGGTCAGGATAAGTTACGGCTACACCTTC. It yields the protein CASSPGVRISYGYTF. The genes are TRBV2 and TRBJ1-2; D uncertain. Trimming left V 6 bases short and J 8 bases short, with 22 bases between. This CDR3 comprises 15 residues. From germline, CDR1 is SNHLY and CDR2 FYNNEI.

The V and J genes are TRBV7-9 and TRBJ1-1, with a weak D call TRBD1 (6 bases). Germline values: CDR1 SEHNR, CDR2 FQNEAQ (reference sequence). V lost 2 bases and J lost 1, with 11 bases in between. This CDR3 region has 15 residues. The CDR3 DNA reads as TGTGCCAGCAGCTTATACTGGGGGGCGAACACTGAAGCTTTCTTT. Encoded protein: CASSLYWGANTEAFF.

J is TRBJ2-7 and V is TRBV18, with D tentatively TRBD1 or TRBD2 (5 bases each). The V end lost 6 bases, the J end lost 3 bases, and 12 bases lay between the germline ends. This CDR3 has 13 residues. The germline gives CDR1 KGHSH, CDR2 LQKENI. The CDR3 sequence: CASSLGADYEQYF. DNA of the CDR3: TGTGCCAGCTCTCTCGGGGCAGACTACGAGCAGTACTTC.

The rearrangement links TRBV30 to TRBJ2-3, with 8 bases that match TRBD2. J was trimmed by 0 bases and V by 8 bases; bases with no gene match: 7. The germline CDR1 and CDR2 sequences are GTSNPN and SVGIG (reference sequence). The CDR3 has 14 residues. The CDR3 DNA reads TGTGCCCGGTCGGGGGGGACTAGCACAGATACGCAGTATTTT. It yields the protein CARSGGTSTDTQYF.

J is TRBJ1-2 and V is TRBV29-1; unclear D gene. Trimming left V 4 bases short and J 4 bases short, with 7 bases between. This CDR3 comprises 11 residues. The germline gives CDR1 SQVTM, CDR2 ANQGSEA. DNA for the CDR3: TGCAGCGTTGGCGGAGCCTATGGCTACACCTTC. Amino acid sequence: CSVGGAYGYTF.

The genes are TRBV6-5 and TRBJ2-4; 10 bases agree with TRBD2. V lost 0 bases and J lost 5; bases outside the gene matches: 4. The CDR3 consists of 16 residues. CDR1 is MNHEY and CDR2 is SVGAGI in the germline V gene. CDR3 sequence: CASSYSGAGGENIQYF. Written as DNA, the CDR3 is TGTGCCAGCAGTTACTCGGGAGCGGGAGGGGAAAACATTCAGTACTTC.

The V and J genes are TRBV19 and TRBJ1-2, with D perhaps matching TRBD1 (6 bases). The CDR3 totals 13 residues. Germline CDR1 and CDR2: LNHDA and SQIVND (reference sequence). Trimming cost V 6 bases and J 5 bases, with 13 bases left between them. The CDR3 DNA follows: TGTGCCAGTAGCCAATACCAGGGGTATGGCTACACCTTC. Translation gives CASSQYQGYGYTF.

V gene TRBV5-1 combines with J gene TRBJ2-6, with D possibly matching TRBD1 (5 bases). The germline CDR1 and CDR2 sequences are SGHRS and YFSETQ. The CDR3 sequence is 15 residues long. Trimming shortened V by 0 bases and J by 4 bases, and 8 bases separated the two germline ends. Here the CDR3 reads CASSLGRAGANVLTF. CDR3 DNA sequence: TGCGCCAGCAGCTTGGGCAGGGCCGGGGCCAACGTCCTGACTTTC.

The J gene is TRBJ2-7, the V gene TRBV19, with TRBD1 matching over 7 bases. With 6 bases clipped from V and 1 base from J, the junction kept 3 bases outside the gene matches. Germline-derived CDR1 and CDR2 are LNHDA and SQIVND (reference sequence). CDR3 size: 13 residues. The CDR3 loop reads CASRGTDSYEQYF. CDR3 in DNA: TGTGCCAGTAGAGGGACAGATTCCTACGAGCAGTACTTC.

The chain employs TRBV30 and TRBJ1-1; D is ambiguous. The CDR3 consists of 16 residues. Germline V gene data show CDR1 as GTSNPN and CDR2 as SVGIG (reference sequence). Trimming removed 0 bases from V and 0 bases from J, with 14 bases in between. In DNA, the CDR3 is TGTGCCTGGAGTGTGAGACGGACCCCTATGAACACTGAAGCTTTCTTT. Its translation: CAWSVRRTPMNTEAFF.

The chain joins TRBV10-1 to TRBJ2-1, with D possibly TRBD1 on 5 matching bases. Trimming took off 0 bases at V and 7 bases at J, with 13 bases between the two ends. The CDR3 totals 15 residues. Germline V gene sequence: CDR1 WNHNN, CDR2 SYGVQD (reference sequence). The CDR3 is CASSESSPAGNEQFF. CDR3 nucleotides: TGCGCCAGCAGTGAGTCCTCTCCGGCAGGGAATGAGCAGTTCTTC.

The V and J genes are TRBV4-1 and TRBJ1-2, with D maybe TRBD1 (6 bases). V was cut by 0 bases and J by 5 bases, with 13 bases left in between. This CDR3 spans 15 amino acids. CDR1 is MGHRA and CDR2 is YSYEKL in the germline V gene. CDR3 DNA: TGCGCCAGCAGCCAAGATCCGCGGGGGCGGTATGGCTACACCTTC. It encodes CASSQDPRGRYGYTF.

The chain combines TRBV13 with TRBJ1-4, with TRBD1 matching 7 bases. This CDR3 has 15 amino acids. V dropped 4 bases and J dropped 5; count of bases not matched to a gene: 7. Germline V gives CDR1 PRHDT, CDR2 FYEKMQ (reference sequence). The CDR3 sequence is CASSYGQVWNEKLFF. CDR3 in DNA: TGTGCCAGCAGCTACGGACAGGTTTGGAATGAAAAACTGTTTTTT.